Here is one T cell receptor beta chain with its context. What it binds is unknown. Generation of TCR cDNA used 5'RACE template switching (which added a universal primer site and UMIs). TCRdb recomputed calls from the 5' RACE reads with MiXCR, one row per CDR3 protein. Of a few hundred thousand distinct CDR3 sequences listed, about 17% are singletons. The V and J ends lost 6 bases and 0 bases, in that order; junction bases with no gene match: 5. Germline loops: CDR1 SQVTM, CDR2 ANQGSEA. The CDR3 runs 13 residues. This specimen belongs to a study of T cells after yellow fever vaccination. Broader study findings: Weaker overall, the secondary response nonetheless peaked faster (day 5 versus 15). Subsequent to the booster, the majority of primary-vaccination clones reappeared (roughly 95% CD4, 88% CD8). The appearance of a small share of clonotypes in both CD4 and CD8 compartments was observed.

This rearrangement joins TRBV29-1 to TRBJ2-7; 7 nucleotides agree with TRBD1. The receptor's source is a man aged 18 to 35 who received the YFV17D yellow fever vaccine. The sample here was PBMCs, taken 4 to 6 days after the first yellow fever vaccination. The DNA for the CDR3 is TGCAGCGTCTCGGGACAGAGCTCCTACGAGCAGTACTTC. Protein: CSVSGQSSYEQYF.